Given below is one T cell receptor (beta chain) in context. The antigen is undetermined. This specimen comes from a study of CD8+CD57+ T cells in acquired aplastic anemia. Turning to the study itself: Sorted CD4+ plus CD8+ cells gave DNA averaging around 3.2 ug. Regarding the study as a whole: Patients and controls had CD8+ Simpson's diversity values that were not significantly distinct. Patients shared twenty-nine CD8+ CDR3 sequences with controls.

Germline-derived CDR1 and CDR2 are MNHNY and SVGAGI (reference sequence). CDR3 size: 15 residues. Trimming removed 6 bases from V and 2 bases from J; junction bases left unmatched: 8. Previously, flow cytometry had revealed CD8+CD57+ cell expansion in the patients chosen for sequencing. TCR beta VDJ and CDR3 profiling used genomic DNA as template. MiXCR, applied by TCRdb to the reads, yields one record per CDR3 protein. The repertoire holds roughly 250,000 distinct CDR3 sequences, less than 85% seen once, with approximately 40% in the top ten. This receptor was identified in a human donor with aplastic anemia. V and J are TRBV6-6 and TRBJ2-3; the match to TRBD1 covers 7 bases. What was sequenced was sorted CD4+, CD8+, or CD8+CD57+ T cells (not recorded which) from PBMCs. The CDR3 nucleotides read TGTGCCAGCAGGGAGCCCGGGACAGTCACAGATACGCAGTATTTT. Translating gives CASREPGTVTDTQYF.